This T cell receptor beta chain is from a study of low-dose radiotherapy and immunotherapy resistance in tumors. Whole-study context: Once cycle 1 day 1 began, patients took oral aspirin 300 mg daily for four cycles.

This CDR3 is 14 amino acids long. V was trimmed by 7 bases and J by 7 bases, leaving 20 bases between them. Germline CDR1 MNHEY, CDR2 SVGEGT. With TRAV- and TRBV-specific primers, first-strand cDNA was made, covering the alpha and beta chains. TCRs were put through 20 to 25 PCR cycles of amplification with Phusion. A constant-region primer and the V-primer adapter served as the primer pair. TCRdb reprocessed the reads via MiXCR and lists one record per CDR3 protein. The top ten clones hold approximately 12% of a sample with over 55,000 distinct CDR3 sequences, 30% to 40% of them seen once. A note on this clonotype: A read error is likely here: a far larger clone is one base away.

Time point indicated: before trial treatment. The chain employs TRBV6-2 or TRBV6-3 and TRBJ2-7; unclear D gene. The TCR comes from a female donor with ovarian cancer. The sample consisted of PBMCs, taken before treatment. This chain's CDR3 is CASTQVAAYNEQYF. CDR3 sequence (DNA): TGTGCCAGCACGCAAGTGGCAGCCTACAATGAGCAGTACTTC.